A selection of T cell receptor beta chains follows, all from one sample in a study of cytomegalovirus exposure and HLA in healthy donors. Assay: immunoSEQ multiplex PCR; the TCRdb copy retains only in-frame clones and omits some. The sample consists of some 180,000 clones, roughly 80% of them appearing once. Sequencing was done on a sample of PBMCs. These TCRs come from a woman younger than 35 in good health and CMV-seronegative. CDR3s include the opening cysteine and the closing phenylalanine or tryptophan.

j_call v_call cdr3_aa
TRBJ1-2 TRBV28 CASSLLNRGLKAYGYTF
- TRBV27 CASSFRGNSYEQYF
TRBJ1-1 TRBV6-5 CASSRQGPYTEAFF
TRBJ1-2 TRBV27 CASSLGTGGNYGYTF
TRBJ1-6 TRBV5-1 CASSLQGTYNSPLHF
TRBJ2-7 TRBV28 CASIRAGDFPYEQYF
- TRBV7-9 CASSLRDRAYEQYF
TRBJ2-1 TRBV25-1 CASSGRGVRYYNEQFF
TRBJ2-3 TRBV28 CASRPGGIDTQYF
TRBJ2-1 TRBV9 CASSVSDVSYNEQFF
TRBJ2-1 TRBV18 CASSPPSSGMHFEQFF
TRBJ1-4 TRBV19 CASSPRQGGGNEKLFF
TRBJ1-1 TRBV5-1 CASSLSGGGSEAFF
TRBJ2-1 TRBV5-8 CASSLDWTSSYNEQFF
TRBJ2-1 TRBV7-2 CASSLFNNEQFF
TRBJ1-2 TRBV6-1 CASRPYRETNYGYTF
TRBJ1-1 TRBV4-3 CASSQARDSGTEAFF
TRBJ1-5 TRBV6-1 CASSFEGGRVQPQHF
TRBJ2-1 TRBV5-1 CASSLAAGGDSSYNEQFF
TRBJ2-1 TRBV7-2 CASSSNRGSNEQFF
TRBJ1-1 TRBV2 CASSEAQTGRYPEAFF
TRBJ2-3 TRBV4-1 CASSQEPVAGDTDTQYF
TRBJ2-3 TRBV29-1 CSVRTGSDTQYF
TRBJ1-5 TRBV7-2 CASSFSDLRPQHF
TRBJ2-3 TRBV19 CASRWGTGVFF
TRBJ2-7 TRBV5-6 CASSHRDRAYEQYF
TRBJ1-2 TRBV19 CASRQRADYGYTF
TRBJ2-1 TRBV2 CASSGGWRHEQFF
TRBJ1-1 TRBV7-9 CASSPTGGTEAFF
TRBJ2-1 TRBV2 CASTTGFSYNEQFF
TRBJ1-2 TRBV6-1 CASSEQQGKDGYTF
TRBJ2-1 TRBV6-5 CASSPEGVGYDEQFF
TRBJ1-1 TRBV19 CASSPRTGDMNTEAFF
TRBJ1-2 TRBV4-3 CASSQNRQGPNYGYTF
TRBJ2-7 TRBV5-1 CASGPLAGGYEQYF
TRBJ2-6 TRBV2 CASSEARQPIFSGANVLTF
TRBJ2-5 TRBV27 CASSTGTSGGETQYF
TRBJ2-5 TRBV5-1 CASRGLAEPQETQYF
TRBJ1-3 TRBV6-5 CASSYSTASGNTIYF
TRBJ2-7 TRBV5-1 CASSLEYISYEQYF
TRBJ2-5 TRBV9 CASSVVPGPRETQYF
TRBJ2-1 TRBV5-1 CASSPSSGTVIPSSYNEQFF
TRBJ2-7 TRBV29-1 CSVEPVNSYEQYF
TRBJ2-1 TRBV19 CASISGSDNEQFF
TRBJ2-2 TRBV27 CASSLSFLAGVLGGELFF
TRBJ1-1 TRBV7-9 CSSSFGQAEAFF
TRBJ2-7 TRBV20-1 CSATQGIEQYF
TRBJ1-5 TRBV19 CASTLGTANQPQHF
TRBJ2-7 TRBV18 CASSPAGATFNYEQYF
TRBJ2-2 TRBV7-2 CASSSNRGGTGELFF
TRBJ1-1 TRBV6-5 CASSDRGATEAFF
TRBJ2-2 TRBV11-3 CASSSGTSGNGGELFF